These 13 T cell receptor beta chains came from one sample sequenced in a study of blood T cell repertoires in COVID-19. Clones were read by immunoSEQ multiplex PCR, and TCRdb kept only the in-frame ones, dropping some. The sample yields approximately 240,000 clones, about nine tenths seen once. Material: PBMCs or T cells enriched from blood (not recorded which). Receptor source: a woman in her thirties with acute COVID-19.

This clone is a singleton in its sample. The chain uses TRBV7-2 and TRBJ1-1; D remains ambiguous. Germline CDR1 SGHTA, CDR2 FQGNSA. This CDR3 has 16 residues. Trimming pared 5 bases from V and 1 base from J, leaving 17 bases between. CDR3: CASSVILGLSNTEAFF. The CDR3 DNA is TGTGCCAGCAGCGTTATACTCGGACTATCGAACACTGAAGCTTTCTTT. The full variable domain, in which reference TRBV7-2 and TRBJ1-1 provide the parts outside the CDR3, is GAGVSQSPSNKVTEKGKDVELRCDPISGHTALYWYRQSLGQGLEFLIYFQGNSAPDKSGLPSDRFSAERTGGSVSTLTIQRTQQEDSAVYLCASSVILGLSNTEAFFGQGTRLTVV.

V gene TRBV7-2 combines with J gene TRBJ1-2, with TRBD1 matching over 9 bases. Germline V gene lookup returns CDR1 SGHTA and CDR2 FQGNSA. The trim removed 5 bases at V and 6 bases at J, leaving 7 bases unmatched. The CDR3 is 14 amino acids. CDR3 sequence (DNA): TGTGCCAGCAGCCGGACAGGGGCCGTAGATGGCTACACCTTC. Translated, it gives CASSRTGAVDGYTF.

The gene calls are TRBV21-1 and TRBJ2-1; TRBD1 is the table's D call and was not checked against the DNA. TRBV21-1 represents a pseudogene. CDR3 length equals 17 residues. The CDR3 nucleotides are TGTGCCAGCAGCACAAACAGGGATGCGCGGCCGTACAATGAGCAGTTCTTC. It translates to CASSTNRDARPYNEQFF.

This clone was detected a few times. This chain uses TRBV28 with TRBJ2-1; the match to TRBD2 covers 8 bases. This CDR3 is 16 amino acids long. Trimming at V came to 7 bases and at J to 3 bases, leaving 11 bases not matched to a gene. Per germline, CDR1 MDHEN and CDR2 SYDVKM. CDR3 loop: CASIKNSGINYNEQFF. The CDR3 DNA is TGTGCCAGCATCAAAAATAGCGGGATCAACTACAATGAGCAGTTCTTC.

The rearrangement links TRBV5-5 to TRBJ1-2; D not resolved. Trimming pared 2 bases from V and 7 bases from J, leaving 18 bases between. Per germline, CDR1 SGHKS and CDR2 YYEKEE (reference sequence). This CDR3 spans 15 amino acids. CDR3 region: CASSFEQEVRFGYTF. The CDR3 DNA reads as TGTGCCAGCAGCTTCGAACAAGAAGTGCGGTTTGGCTACACCTTC.

The chain carries TRBV19 and TRBJ2-3; TRBD2 matches 8 bases. V was pared by 7 bases and J by 5 bases, with 11 bases of the junction left unmatched. In germline, CDR1 is LNHDA, CDR2 SQIVND (reference sequence). The CDR3 has 15 residues. The CDR3 DNA follows: TGTGCCAGTACCTGGGCAGCGGGGGTCGGAGATACGCAGTATTTT. Residues: CASTWAAGVGDTQYF.

The gene calls are TRBV7-2 and TRBJ2-1; tentative D call: TRBD1 (6 bases). From germline, CDR1 is SGHTA and CDR2 FQGNSA. The CDR3 contains 15 residues. Trimming shortened V by 1 base and J by 6 bases, and 13 bases separated the two germline ends. The CDR3 sequence is CASSLVRDIGNEQFF. As DNA, the CDR3 is TGTGCCAGCAGCTTAGTTCGGGACATCGGCAATGAGCAGTTCTTC.

J is TRBJ1-4 and V is TRBV5-4; D call uncertain. Trimming shortened V by 0 bases and J by 1 base, and 7 bases separated the two germline ends. The CDR3 extends over 15 amino acids. Germline CDR1 SGHNT, CDR2 YYREEE (reference sequence). CDR3 DNA: TGTGCCAGCAGCTTGGTTCCGGGAACTAATGAAAAACTGTTTTTT. Translation gives CASSLVPGTNEKLFF.

The V call is TRBV19, the J call TRBJ1-6, with a tentative D call TRBD1 (5 bases). Per the germline V gene, CDR1 is LNHDA and CDR2 is SQIVND (reference sequence). V shed 3 bases and J shed 14 bases, with 14 bases lying between them. The CDR3 covers 13 residues. CDR3 coding DNA: TGTGCCAGTAGTATCCAGGACACCGGCACCCTCCACTTT. Its translation is CASSIQDTGTLHF.

This clone was found a few times. The CDR3, as DNA: TGTGCCAGCAAGCCAGGGTCGGGCGGCAATCAGCCCCAGCATTTT. Its protein product is CASKPGSGGNQPQHF. J is TRBJ1-5 and V is TRBV7-2, with a tentative D call TRBD1 (5 bases). The CDR3 length is 15 residues. The germline V and J ends were trimmed by 7 bases and 2 bases, with 15 bases remaining between them. The germline V gene encodes CDR1 SGHTA and CDR2 FQGNSA. Complete variable domain (other parts from reference TRBV7-2 and TRBJ1-5): GAGVSQSPSNKVTEKGKDVELRCDPISGHTALYWYRQSLGQGLEFLIYFQGNSAPDKSGLPSDRFSAERTGGSVSTLTIQRTQQEDSAVYLCASKPGSGGNQPQHFGDGTRLSIL.

The rearrangement links TRBV9 to TRBJ2-1, with 8 bases lining up with TRBD2. From germline, CDR1 is SGDLS and CDR2 YYNGEE. Trimming removed 2 bases from V and 8 bases from J; junction bases left unmatched: 12. The CDR3 length is 16 residues. CDR3 nucleotides: TGTGCCAGCAGCGTCGGACCGGGACTAGGGGAGGATGAGCAGTTCTTC. Its protein is CASSVGPGLGEDEQFF. Full variable domain (remainder filled in from reference TRBV9 and TRBJ2-1): DSGVTQTPKHLITATGQRVTLRCSPRSGDLSVYWYQQSLDQGLQFLIQYYNGEERAKGNILERFSAQQFPDLHSELNLSSLELGDSALYFCASSVGPGLGEDEQFFGPGTRLTVL.

The chain employs TRBV3-1 (or the pseudogene TRBV3-2) and TRBJ1-2; D might be TRBD1 (6 bases). The CDR3 contains 16 residues. Germline V gives CDR1 LGHDT, CDR2 YNNKEL (reference sequence). The V and J ends lost 2 bases and 5 bases respectively, with 18 bases between them. CDR3 residues: CASSQSQGFLVYGYTF. The CDR3 coding sequence is TGTGCCAGCAGCCAATCACAGGGTTTCTTAGTATATGGCTACACCTTC.

The V and J genes are TRBV7-8 and TRBJ2-4, with a weak D call TRBD2 (6 bases). This CDR3 has 16 residues. Deletions cut 2 bases from V and 0 bases from J, with 11 bases between. The germline V gene encodes CDR1 SGHVS and CDR2 FQNEAQ. The CDR3 DNA is TGTGCCAGCAGCTTATGGGGGGATTCAGCCAAAAACATTCAGTACTTC. This encodes CASSLWGDSAKNIQYF.